This TCR beta chain came from a study of Graves' ophthalmopathy and Graves' hyperthyroidism. Ten or more counts support this clonotype. Antigen specificity is unknown. Amplification from RNA transcripts yielded the TCR beta CDR3 regions. After a first-round RT-PCR with HTBI primers, a second-round multiplex PCR was run. MiXCR was run by TCRdb on the multiplex PCR reads, yielding one entry per CDR3 protein. The sample consists of about 380,000 distinct CDR3 sequences, less than 20% of them appearing once. The V gene end was trimmed by 7 bases and the J gene end by 5 bases; junction bases not matched to a gene: 16. The CDR3 loop spans 16 amino acids. CDR1 and CDR2 from the germline V gene are LNHDA and SQIVND (reference sequence). PBMCs were density-gradient isolated from roughly 10 ml fresh blood. Whole-study results and caveats: Blood contained most expanded thyroid clonotypes exceeding 0.001 frequency.

V is TRBV19 and J is TRBJ1-1; 7 bases are shared with TRBD1. This receptor was identified in a young woman with stable Graves' hyperthyroidism. Material: peripheral blood. The CDR3 protein is CASTSGGGAFYTEAFF. DNA for the CDR3: TGTGCCAGTACCAGTGGAGGGGGCGCGTTTTATACTGAAGCTTTCTTT. The full variable domain, completed using reference TRBV19 and TRBJ1-1, is DGGITQSPKYLFRKEGQNVTLSCEQNLNHDAMYWYRQDPGQGLRLIYYSQIVNDFQKGDIAEGYSVSREKKESFPLTVTSAQKNPTAFYLCASTSGGGAFYTEAFFGQGTRLTVV.